One sample yielded the 27 T cell receptor beta chains listed below, sequenced in a study of blood T cell repertoires in COVID-19. Libraries were prepared by immunoSEQ multiplex PCR; TCRdb keeps only in-frame clonotypes and omits some of them. The profile shows roughly 410,000 clones, around 87% of them singletons. The sample consisted of peripheral blood. These receptors originate from a woman aged 55-69 years with COVID-19, enrolled during active disease.

V gene TRBV30 combines with J gene TRBJ1-6, with D maybe TRBD1 (6 bases). Deletions cut 6 bases from V and 5 bases from J, with 20 bases between. The germline V gene has CDR1 GTSNPN and CDR2 SVGIG (reference sequence). The length of the CDR3 is 16 residues. The CDR3 reads CACIPPRQVNNSPLHF. The CDR3, as DNA: TGTGCCTGTATCCCCCCGCGACAGGTTAATAATTCACCCCTCCACTTT.

The chain is built from TRBV15 and TRBJ1-6, with D possibly TRBD1 on 6 matching bases. V was clipped by 0 bases and J by 9 bases, with 15 bases between them. This CDR3 spans 16 amino acids. Germline V CDR1 and CDR2: LNHNV, YYDKDF (reference sequence). CDR3 nucleotides: TGTGCCACCAGCAGAGATCCGAGGGGGTTTGGTTCACCCCTCCACTTT. This translates into CATSRDPRGFGSPLHF.

The gene calls are TRBV19 and TRBJ2-6; D perhaps matches TRBD1 (6 bases). V lost 9 bases and J 1 base, leaving 19 bases between the germline ends. The CDR3 spans 17 residues. CDR1 is LNHDA and CDR2 is SQIVND in the germline V gene (reference sequence). In DNA, the CDR3 is TGTGCCAGCTCAAAGGGGGAAGGCCTATCTGGGGCCAACGTCCTGACTTTC. It encodes CASSKGEGLSGANVLTF.

A single count supports this clone. The chain recombines TRBV28 with TRBJ2-6; 7 positions match TRBD1. The V gene's germline CDR1 is MDHEN and CDR2 SYDVKM. Germline trimming cut 3 bases from V and 2 bases from J; bases unmatched to any gene: 10. The CDR3 length is 18 residues. The CDR3 region is CASSFHWGQPTGANVLTF. The CDR3 bases are TGTGCCAGCAGTTTTCACTGGGGACAGCCGACTGGGGCCAACGTCCTGACTTTC.

V is TRBV7-9 and J is TRBJ1-5; tentatively, D is TRBD1 (5 bases). Trimming left V 5 bases short and J 7 bases short, with 15 bases between. Germline-derived CDR1 and CDR2 are SEHNR and FQNEAQ (reference sequence). The length of the CDR3 is 14 residues. CDR3 in amino acids: CASSLGGDGQPQHF. CDR3 nucleotide sequence: TGTGCCAGCAGCCTGGGAGGGGATGGGCAGCCCCAGCATTTT.

The rearrangement uses TRBV4-1 and TRBJ2-5; 9 positions match TRBD2. CDR1 and CDR2 (germline): MGHRA, YSYEKL. Trimming at V came to 5 bases and at J to 4 bases, leaving 8 bases not matched to a gene. This CDR3 is 15 amino acids long. The CDR3 DNA follows: TGCGCCAGCAGCTCTGCGGGAGGGGCCAGAGAGACCCAGTACTTC. It specifies CASSSAGGARETQYF.

The chain links TRBV20-1 to TRBJ1-1; D ambiguous. This CDR3 has 11 amino acids. Germline lookup yields CDR1 DFQATT and CDR2 SNEGSKA (reference sequence). CDR3 sequence (DNA): TGCAAACTAATCGACTCCACTGAAGCTTTCTTT. The encoded protein is CKLIDSTEAFF.

This chain uses TRBV3-1 (or the pseudogene TRBV3-2) with TRBJ1-4; no definite D call. The CDR3 has 15 residues. Germline-derived CDR1 and CDR2 are LGHDT and YNNKEL (reference sequence). Trimming left V 4 bases short and J 4 bases short, with 13 bases between. The CDR3 nucleotides are TGTGCCAGCAGCCCCCTCGGGTGGTTTAATGAAAAACTGTTTTTT. Encoded protein: CASSPLGWFNEKLFF.

The chain combines TRBV29-1 with TRBJ2-5; 10 bases fit TRBD1. Trimming removed 6 bases from V and 5 bases from J; junction bases left unmatched: 9. Per germline, CDR1 SQVTM and CDR2 ANQGSEA. The CDR3 consists of 14 residues. CDR3 sequence: CSVIRWTGGETQYF. For the CDR3, the DNA is TGCAGCGTCATCCGCTGGACAGGGGGGGAGACCCAGTACTTC.

This clone was seen only a few times. This rearrangement joins TRBV7-2 to TRBJ1-1; 10 bases line up with TRBD1. The CDR3 runs 15 residues. J was trimmed by 4 bases and V by 6 bases; bases with no gene match: 8. Germline V gene sequence: CDR1 SGHTA, CDR2 FQGNSA. This CDR3 is CASRPPGTGVTEAFF. The CDR3 bases are TGTGCCAGCAGACCACCCGGGACAGGGGTCACTGAAGCTTTCTTT. Full variable domain (missing parts from reference TRBV7-2 and TRBJ1-1): GAGVSQSPSNKVTEKGKDVELRCDPISGHTALYWYRQSLGQGLEFLIYFQGNSAPDKSGLPSDRFSAERTGGSVSTLTIQRTQQEDSAVYLCASRPPGTGVTEAFFGQGTRLTVV.

V gene TRBV12-3 or TRBV12-4 combines with J gene TRBJ1-3; D gene uncertain. V lost 6 bases, J lost 4 bases, and 7 bases lay in between. The CDR3 has 12 amino acids. This CDR3 reads CASRRVGNTIYF. The CDR3 nucleotides read TGTGCCAGCAGGCGTGTCGGAAACACCATATATTTT.

The V and J genes are TRBV7-2 and TRBJ2-6; D ambiguous. The CDR3 extends over 16 amino acids. V was cut by 5 bases and J by 4 bases, with 15 bases left in between. Germline values: CDR1 SGHTA, CDR2 FQGNSA. In DNA, the CDR3 is TGTGCCAGCAGCGATCCAGCGATCATGGGGGCCAACGTCCTGACTTTC. It is translated as CASSDPAIMGANVLTF.

The rearrangement joins TRBV28 to TRBJ1-2, with TRBD1 identical over 7 bases. The trim removed 6 bases at V and 3 bases at J, leaving 7 bases unmatched. The CDR3 covers 14 residues. The germline CDR1 and CDR2 sequences are MDHEN and SYDVKM. CDR3 amino acids: CASSRDDRDYGYTF. CDR3 coding DNA: TGTGCCAGCAGCCGTGATGACAGGGACTATGGCTACACCTTC.

The chain joins TRBV28 to TRBJ2-5; perhaps TRBD2 as D (5 bases). The germline CDR1 and CDR2 sequences are MDHEN and SYDVKM. The CDR3 sequence is 16 residues long. The V and J ends lost 6 bases and 2 bases respectively, with 19 bases between them. The CDR3 nucleotides read TGTGCCAGCAGGGGTTACCGAGGGCAGGAGCAAGAGACCCAGTACTTC. It yields the protein CASRGYRGQEQETQYF.

The chain employs TRBV27 and TRBJ2-3; TRBD1 aligns across 9 bases. This CDR3 has 16 residues. Trimming at V came to 5 bases and at J to 6 bases, leaving 12 bases not matched to a gene. Germline V gives CDR1 MNHEY, CDR2 SMNVEV (reference sequence). CDR3 loop: CASSPRTGVSLDTQYF. The CDR3 bases are TGTGCCAGCAGTCCTCGGACAGGGGTCTCCTTGGATACGCAGTATTTT.

V usage is TRBV6-6 and J usage is TRBJ2-1; 8 bases align to TRBD1. Germline CDR1 reads MNHNY; CDR2 reads SVGAGI (reference sequence). V dropped 10 bases and J dropped 8; count of bases not matched to a gene: 10. The CDR3 contains 13 residues. The CDR3 coding sequence is TGTGCCACACGGGACAGGCCGCGGGATGAGCAGTTCTTC. Protein sequence: CATRDRPRDEQFF.

The V and J genes are TRBV2 and TRBJ2-5; TRBD2 agrees at 9 bases. CDR3 length: 15 residues. The germline V gene encodes CDR1 SNHLY and CDR2 FYNNEI. Trimming at V came to 1 base and at J to 5 bases, leaving 5 bases not matched to a gene. CDR3 sequence reads: CASSEDSGGGETQYF. As DNA, the CDR3 is TGTGCCAGCAGTGAAGATAGCGGGGGCGGGGAGACCCAGTACTTC.

V gene TRBV29-1 combines with J gene TRBJ1-1; D is unresolved. The V gene lost 4 bases and the J gene lost 5 bases, with 11 bases spanning the gap. The germline V gene encodes CDR1 SQVTM and CDR2 ANQGSEA. CDR3 size: 12 residues. DNA for the CDR3: TGCAGCGTTGCCAGCGAATGGACTGAAGCTTTCTTT. Its translation: CSVASEWTEAFF. The whole variable domain, filled in from reference TRBV29-1 and TRBJ1-1, reads SAVISQKPSRDICQRGTSLTIQCQVDSQVTMMFWYRQQPGQSLTLIATANQGSEATYESGFVIDKFPISRPNLTFSTLTVSNMSPEDSSIYLCSVASEWTEAFFGQGTRLTVV.

The chain recombines TRBV5-4 with TRBJ2-1; 7 positions agree with TRBD2. The length of the CDR3 is 14 residues. CDR1 and CDR2 (germline): SGHNT, YYREEE (reference sequence). J gave up 10 bases and V 0 bases, and 7 bases lay outside the gene matches. The CDR3 DNA follows: TGTGCCAGCAGCTTGGTGGGAGGGGAAGACGAGCAGTTCTTC. This gives the protein CASSLVGGEDEQFF.

The chain has TRBV7-8 and TRBJ2-1; D is unclear. This CDR3 has 16 residues. V gave up 5 bases and J gave up 6 bases, with 20 bases separating them. The germline gives CDR1 SGHVS, CDR2 FQNEAQ. CDR3 in DNA: TGTGCCAGCAGCGTAGGCCGGGTACGCCTTGCCAATGAGCAGTTCTTC. This translates into CASSVGRVRLANEQFF. The full variable domain, completed using reference TRBV7-8 and TRBJ2-1, is GAGVSQSPRYKVAKRGQDVALRCDPISGHVSLFWYQQALGQGPEFLTYFQNEAQLDKSGLPSDRFFAERPEGSVSTLKIQRTQQEDSAVYLCASSVGRVRLANEQFFGPGTRLTVL.

The chain links TRBV2 to TRBJ2-7, with D unresolved. CDR3 size: 14 residues. CDR1 and CDR2 (germline): SNHLY, FYNNEI. V was clipped by 2 bases and J by 4 bases, with 12 bases between them. CDR3 bases: TGTGCCAGCAGTGAATCCAGGCTGGGTTACGAGCAGTACTTC. Protein: CASSESRLGYEQYF.

The CDR3 is CASSVDRGTGNTIYF. The CDR3 DNA sequence: TGTGCCAGTAGTGTCGACAGGGGTACCGGAAACACCATATATTTT. The V and J genes are TRBV19 and TRBJ1-3, with 8 positions matching TRBD1. J gave up 4 bases and V 5 bases, and 7 bases lay outside the gene matches. CDR1 is LNHDA and CDR2 is SQIVND in the germline V gene (reference sequence). The CDR3 runs to 15 residues.

The J gene is TRBJ1-2, the V gene TRBV9, with 9 bases that match TRBD1. This CDR3 is built from 18 residues. CDR1 SGDLS and CDR2 YYNGEE come from the germline V gene. Trimming removed 4 bases from V and 1 base from J; junction bases left unmatched: 14. The CDR3 nucleotides are TGTGCCAGCAGCCGAGGGGGGAGTGGACAGGGGATTAACTATGGCTACACCTTC. This codes for CASSRGGSGQGINYGYTF.

This clone was seen a single time. The chain has TRBV21-1 and TRBJ2-5; no DNA check was done on the table's D call, TRBD2. TRBV21-1 represents a pseudogene. This CDR3 has 14 amino acids. As DNA, the CDR3 is TGTGCCAGCAGCCGGTCTAGCGGGGAAGAGACCCAGTACTTC. Protein sequence: CASSRSSGEETQYF.

The table lists this clone with a count of one. The chain couples TRBV19 to TRBJ2-2, with TRBD1 matching over 9 bases. Germline V lookup: CDR1 LNHDA, CDR2 SQIVND (reference sequence). With V trimmed by 7 bases and J by 4 bases, 7 bases remained unmatched. There are 15 residues in the CDR3. CDR3 residues: CASILTGGGTGELFF. The CDR3 coding sequence is TGTGCCAGTATTCTGACAGGGGGAGGCACCGGGGAGCTGTTTTTT.

V is TRBV24-1 and J is TRBJ2-1; TRBD1 agrees at 9 bases. Germline CDR1 and CDR2: KGHDR and SFDVKD. The CDR3 spans 16 residues. The junction had 8 bases not matched to a gene; V was cut back by 1 base and J by 8 bases. The chain's CDR3 is CATSDFQGQGTHEQFF. CDR3 DNA sequence: TGTGCCACCAGTGATTTTCAGGGACAGGGTACCCATGAGCAGTTCTTC.

The genes are TRBV18 and TRBJ1-2, with D possibly TRBD1 on 6 matching bases. The germline gives CDR1 KGHSH, CDR2 LQKENI. The CDR3 length is 15 residues. V shed 6 bases and J shed 4 bases, with 18 bases lying between them. As DNA, the CDR3 is TGTGCCAGCTCGGAGAACAGGGAAATAAGCTATGGCTACACCTTC. Translated: CASSENREISYGYTF. The whole variable domain, filled in from reference TRBV18 and TRBJ1-2, reads NAGVMQNPRHLVRRRGQEARLRCSPMKGHSHVYWYRQLPEEGLKFMVYLQKENIIDESGMPKERFSAEFPKEGPSILRIQQVVRGDSAAYFCASSENREISYGYTFGSGTRLTVV.